A selection of T cell receptor beta chains follows, all from one sample in a study of blood T cell repertoires in COVID-19. The protocol was immunoSEQ multiplex PCR, while the TCRdb copy is restricted to in-frame clones and leaves out a portion. The sample includes about 140,000 clones, around 86% of them seen just once. Material: peripheral blood. The receptors were sampled from an elderly woman with acute or convalescent COVID-19. The CDR3 runs from the conserved cysteine through the conserved F or W. The D gene is left open where the match is weak. Some rows have no size entry. The others give once, few or many, or a class for an expanded clone.

cdr3_nt,cdr3_aa,j_call,clone_size,v_call,d_call
TGTGCCAGCAGCCCCCCCGCGGGGGCCCAGTACTTC,CASSPPAGAQYF,TRBJ2-5,-,TRBV7-9,TRBD2
TGTGCCACCACGACAGGGCAAGAGACCCAGTACTTC,CATTTGQETQYF,TRBJ2-5,-,TRBV7-9,TRBD1
TGTGCCAGCAGTAAACAGGGGGGGACCTACGAGCAGTACTTC,CASSKQGGTYEQYF,TRBJ2-7,-,TRBV27,-
TGCAGTGCTCCGTCCCCAGGGAAAGCTTTCTTT,CSAPSPGKAFF,TRBJ1-1,-,TRBV20-1,-
TGTGCCATCAGTCCAGGGACAGGGGGCTACGAGCAGTACTTC,CAISPGTGGYEQYF,TRBJ2-7,-,TRBV10-3,TRBD1
TGTGCCAGCAGCTTGGGAGGCTACAATGAGCAGTTCTTC,CASSLGGYNEQFF,TRBJ2-1,-,TRBV5-6,-
TGTGCCAGCAGCTCCACCGGACAGGGGATCAATACGCAGTATTTT,CASSSTGQGINTQYF,TRBJ2-3,few,TRBV7-2,TRBD1
TGCGCCAGCAGCCCTGGACTAGCGGGATATGAGCAGTTCTTC,CASSPGLAGYEQFF,TRBJ2-1,few,TRBV4-1,TRBD2
TGTGCCAGCAGTTACTCGACAGGGGTGATCTATGGCTACACCTTC,CASSYSTGVIYGYTF,TRBJ1-2,once,TRBV6-5,TRBD1
TGTGCCAGCACTCCCAAGGCGGAGAACACTGAAGCTTTCTTT,CASTPKAENTEAFF,TRBJ1-1,-,TRBV6-6,-
TGTGCCAGCAGTTTAGGGGGGGGCATCGATGGCTACACCTTC,CASSLGGGIDGYTF,TRBJ1-2,-,TRBV27,-
TGTGCCAGCACCTATAACACTGAAGCTTTCTTT,CASTYNTEAFF,TRBJ1-1,once,TRBV28,-
TGTGCCAGCAGTTTTGCCCCCCCAGCGGGGGGGAGAAGGGCGCAGTATTTT,CASSFAPPAGGRRAQYF,TRBJ2-3,-,TRBV28,TRBD2
TGTGCCAGCAGGGATCTAGCGGGGGGGGAGCAGTTCTTC,CASRDLAGGEQFF,TRBJ2-1,few,TRBV12-3/TRBV12-4,TRBD2
TGTGCCAGCAGCCAAGCTGTCTTTAGCTCCTACGAGCAGTACTTC,CASSQAVFSSYEQYF,TRBJ2-7,-,TRBV3-1/TRBV3-2,-
TGTGCCAGCAGCTTTCCGGCAGGGGATCGGTCGTACTTC,CASSFPAGDRSYF,TRBJ2-7,-,TRBV5-6,-
TGTGCCTGGACGAGAGTTAATTCACCCCTCCACTTT,CAWTRVNSPLHF,TRBJ1-6,-,TRBV30,-
TGCAGTGCTAGTCTCGGACAGGGGATCTATGGCTACACCTTC,CSASLGQGIYGYTF,TRBJ1-2,-,TRBV20-1,TRBD1
TGTGCCACCAGTGATTCATGGCCCAACACAGATACGCAGTATTTT,CATSDSWPNTDTQYF,TRBJ2-3,-,TRBV24-1,-
TGCGCCAGCAGCTGGACAGTCCCCACAGATACGCAGTATTTT,CASSWTVPTDTQYF,TRBJ2-3,-,TRBV5-1,-
TGTGCCATCAGTGTCCGAATCGGGACAGGATTAAACTATGGCTACACCTTC,CAISVRIGTGLNYGYTF,TRBJ1-2,-,TRBV10-3,TRBD1
TGTGCCAGCAGTGAAGGCGGCAGGGACCAAGAGACCCAGTACTTC,CASSEGGRDQETQYF,TRBJ2-5,-,TRBV2,-
TGTGCCAGCAGTCGAGCAGGGTCTAACTATGGCTACACCTTC,CASSRAGSNYGYTF,TRBJ1-2,-,TRBV6-5,-
TGTGCCAGCAGGCCGGGACAGGGGTGGGGCTATGGCTACACCTTC,CASRPGQGWGYGYTF,TRBJ1-2,-,TRBV2,TRBD1
TGTGCCAGCAGTACCTACAGGGGTAGGAATCAGCCCCAGCATTTT,CASSTYRGRNQPQHF,TRBJ1-5,-,TRBV28,TRBD1
TGCAGTGCTGGCCCTTTCTACACCTTC,CSAGPFYTF,TRBJ1-2,once,TRBV20-1,-
TGTGCCAGCAGAAGGACAGGGACGGGCGAAGCTTTCTTT,CASRRTGTGEAFF,TRBJ1-1,-,TRBV2,TRBD1
TGTGCCAGCAGAACAGTTTTAGGGGATAATGAGCAGTTCTTC,CASRTVLGDNEQFF,TRBJ2-1,-,TRBV11-2,-
TGTGCTAGTGGTTTGCCTAAGACTAGCGATGAGCAGTTCTTC,CASGLPKTSDEQFF,TRBJ2-1,-,TRBV12-5,TRBD2
TGTGCCAGCAGCCAGGGACAGGGAGGTACACCCCTCCACTTT,CASSQGQGGTPLHF,TRBJ1-6,-,TRBV3-1/TRBV3-2,TRBD1
TGTGCCAGCAGCTTGGGGGGGGCAGATACGCAGTATTTT,CASSLGGADTQYF,TRBJ2-3,few,TRBV7-2,TRBD2
TGTGCCAGCAGCCGCGCGGGGGTTGAGCAGTACTTC,CASSRAGVEQYF,TRBJ2-7,-,TRBV7-6,TRBD2
TGTGCCAGCAGTTTAGGCAGGTCCTACGAGCAGTACTTC,CASSLGRSYEQYF,TRBJ2-7,-,TRBV27,-
TGTGCCAGCAGCTTAAGGGGTGGAGAGACCCAGTACTTC,CASSLRGGETQYF,TRBJ2-5,once,TRBV11-3,-
TGTGCCAGCTCGCGGGGGGCAGGAGATGAAAAACTGTTTTTT,CASSRGAGDEKLFF,TRBJ1-4,few,TRBV27,-
TGTGCCAGTAGTCCTCCCACTCGACAGGTTAGCACTGAAGCTTTCTTT,CASSPPTRQVSTEAFF,TRBJ1-1,-,TRBV19,-
TGTGCCAGCAGCCAAGTGAAGGGAGTAGGAGAGACCCAGTACTTC,CASSQVKGVGETQYF,TRBJ2-5,-,TRBV3-1/TRBV3-2,-
TGTGCCAGCAGTGCCCCCTGGGGGACAGGCTATCAGCCCCAGCATTTT,CASSAPWGTGYQPQHF,TRBJ1-5,-,TRBV6-1,TRBD1
TGCGCCAGCAGCTTGTATAGCATTAGCGATGGCTACACCTTC,CASSLYSISDGYTF,TRBJ1-2,-,TRBV5-1,-
TGCAGCGTTGAAGGTAGCGGGGCTAAGACCCAGTACTTC,CSVEGSGAKTQYF,TRBJ2-5,-,TRBV29-1,TRBD2
TGTGCCAGCAGTGAGACAGATTTATATAATTCACCCCTCCACTTT,CASSETDLYNSPLHF,TRBJ1-6,-,TRBV2,-
TGTGCCAGCAGTTTATCGAGTGCGGGATTACAAGCTTTCTTT,CASSLSSAGLQAFF,TRBJ1-1,-,TRBV28,-
TGTGCCAGCAGCTTAAACTCAGGGAACACCGGGGAGCTGTTTTTT,CASSLNSGNTGELFF,TRBJ2-2,few,TRBV7-3,-